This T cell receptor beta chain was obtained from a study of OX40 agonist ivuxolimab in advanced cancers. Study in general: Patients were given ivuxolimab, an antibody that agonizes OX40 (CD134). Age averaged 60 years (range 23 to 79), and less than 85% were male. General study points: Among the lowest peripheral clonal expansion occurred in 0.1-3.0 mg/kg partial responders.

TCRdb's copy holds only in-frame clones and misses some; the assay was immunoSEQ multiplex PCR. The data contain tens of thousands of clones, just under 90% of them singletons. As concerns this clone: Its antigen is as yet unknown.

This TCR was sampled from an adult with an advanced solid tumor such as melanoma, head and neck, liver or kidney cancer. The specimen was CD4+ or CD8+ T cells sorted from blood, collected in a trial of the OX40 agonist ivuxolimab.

The CDR3 spells CASSLASSYEQYF. Here the CDR3 DNA reads TGTGCCAGCAGTTTAGCGAGCTCCTACGAGCAGTACTTC. The chain links TRBV28 to TRBJ2-7; D gene unclear. This CDR3 contains 13 residues. The germline V gene has CDR1 MDHEN and CDR2 SYDVKM. V was cut by 2 bases and J by 0 bases, with 5 bases left in between.